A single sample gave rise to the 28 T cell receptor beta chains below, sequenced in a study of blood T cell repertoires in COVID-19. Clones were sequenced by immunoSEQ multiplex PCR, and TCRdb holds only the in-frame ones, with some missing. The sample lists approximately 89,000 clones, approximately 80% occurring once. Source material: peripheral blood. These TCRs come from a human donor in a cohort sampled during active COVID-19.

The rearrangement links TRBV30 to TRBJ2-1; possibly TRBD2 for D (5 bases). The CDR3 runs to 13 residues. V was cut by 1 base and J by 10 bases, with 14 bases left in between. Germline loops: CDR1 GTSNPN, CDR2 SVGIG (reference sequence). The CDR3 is CAWSGTAGLEQFF. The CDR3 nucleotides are TGTGCCTGGAGTGGGACGGCGGGCTTAGAGCAGTTCTTC.

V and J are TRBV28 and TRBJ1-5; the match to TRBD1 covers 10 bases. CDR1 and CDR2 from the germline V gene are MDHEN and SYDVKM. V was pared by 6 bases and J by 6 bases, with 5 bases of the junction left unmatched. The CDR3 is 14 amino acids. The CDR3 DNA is TGTGCCAGCAGCTGGGGACAGGGGAGTCAGCCCCAGCATTTT. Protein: CASSWGQGSQPQHF.

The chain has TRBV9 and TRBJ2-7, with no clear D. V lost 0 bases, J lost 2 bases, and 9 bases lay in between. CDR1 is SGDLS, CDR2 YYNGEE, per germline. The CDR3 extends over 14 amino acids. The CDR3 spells CASSVAGQTYEQYF. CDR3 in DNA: TGTGCCAGCAGCGTAGCTGGGCAGACCTACGAGCAGTACTTC.

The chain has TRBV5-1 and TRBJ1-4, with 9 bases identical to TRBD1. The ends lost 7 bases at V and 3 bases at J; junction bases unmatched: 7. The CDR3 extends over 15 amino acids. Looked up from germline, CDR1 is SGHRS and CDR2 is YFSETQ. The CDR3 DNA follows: TGCGCCAGCGCGAGGGGGGACAGGGCTAATGAAAAACTGTTTTTT. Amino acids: CASARGDRANEKLFF.

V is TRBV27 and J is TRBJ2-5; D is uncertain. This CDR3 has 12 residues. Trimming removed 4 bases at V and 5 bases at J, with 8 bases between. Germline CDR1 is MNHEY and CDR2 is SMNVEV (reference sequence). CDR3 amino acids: CASSSSRETQYF. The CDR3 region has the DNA TGTGCCAGCAGTTCTTCTCGGGAGACCCAGTACTTC.

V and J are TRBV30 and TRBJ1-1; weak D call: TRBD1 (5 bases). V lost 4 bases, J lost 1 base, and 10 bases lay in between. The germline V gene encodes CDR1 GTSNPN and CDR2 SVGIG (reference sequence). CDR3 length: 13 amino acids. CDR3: CAWTFQGNTEAFF. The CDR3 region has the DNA TGTGCCTGGACGTTCCAGGGGAACACTGAAGCTTTCTTT. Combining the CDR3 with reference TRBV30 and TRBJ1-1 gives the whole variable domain SQTIHQWPATLVQPVGSPLSLECTVEGTSNPNLYWYRQAAGRGLQLLFYSVGIGQISSEVPQNLSASRPQDRQFILSSKKLLLSDSGFYLCAWTFQGNTEAFFGQGTRLTVV.

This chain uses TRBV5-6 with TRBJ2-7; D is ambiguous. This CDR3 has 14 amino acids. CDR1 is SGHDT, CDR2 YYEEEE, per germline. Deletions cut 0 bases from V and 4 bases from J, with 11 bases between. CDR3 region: CASSLGQAPYEQYF. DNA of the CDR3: TGTGCCAGCAGCTTGGGTCAGGCACCTTACGAGCAGTACTTC.

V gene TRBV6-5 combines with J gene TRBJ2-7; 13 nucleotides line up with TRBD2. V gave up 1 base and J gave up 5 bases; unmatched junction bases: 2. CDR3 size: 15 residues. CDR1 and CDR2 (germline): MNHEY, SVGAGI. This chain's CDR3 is CASSYFGLAGDEQYF. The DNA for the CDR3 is TGTGCCAGCAGTTACTTTGGACTAGCGGGAGACGAGCAGTACTTC.

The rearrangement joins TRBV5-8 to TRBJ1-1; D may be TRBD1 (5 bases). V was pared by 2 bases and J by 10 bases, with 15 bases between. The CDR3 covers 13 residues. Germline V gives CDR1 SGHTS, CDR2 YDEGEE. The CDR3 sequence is CASSFGGANSAFF. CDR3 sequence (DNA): TGTGCCAGCAGCTTTGGAGGGGCGAATTCAGCTTTCTTT.

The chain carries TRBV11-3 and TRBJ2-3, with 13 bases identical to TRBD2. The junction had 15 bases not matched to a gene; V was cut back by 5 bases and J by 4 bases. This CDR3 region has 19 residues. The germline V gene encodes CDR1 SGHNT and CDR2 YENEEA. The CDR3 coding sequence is TGTGCCAGCAGCCCCACCCCGGGACTAGCGGGATGGGGAGCAGATACGCAGTATTTT. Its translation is CASSPTPGLAGWGADTQYF.

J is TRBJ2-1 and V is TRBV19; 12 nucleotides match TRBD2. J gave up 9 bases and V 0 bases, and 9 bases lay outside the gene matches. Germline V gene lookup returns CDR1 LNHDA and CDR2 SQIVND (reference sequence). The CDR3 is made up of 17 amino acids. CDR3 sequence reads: CASSIDSQASGRGEQFF. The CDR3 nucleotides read TGTGCCAGTAGTATAGATAGTCAGGCTAGCGGGAGGGGTGAGCAGTTCTTC.

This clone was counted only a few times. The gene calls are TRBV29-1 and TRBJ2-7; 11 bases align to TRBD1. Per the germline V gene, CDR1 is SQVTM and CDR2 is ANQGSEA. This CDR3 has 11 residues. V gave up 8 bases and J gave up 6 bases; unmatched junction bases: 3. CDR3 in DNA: TGCAGCATCGGGACAGGGGGCGAGCAGTACTTC. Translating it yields CSIGTGGEQYF.

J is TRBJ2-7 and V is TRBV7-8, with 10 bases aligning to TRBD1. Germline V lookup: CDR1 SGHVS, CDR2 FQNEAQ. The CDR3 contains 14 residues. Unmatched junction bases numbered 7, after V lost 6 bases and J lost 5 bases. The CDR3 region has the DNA TGTGCCAGCAGTCTCCGGGACAGGGGTAACGAGCAGTACTTC. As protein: CASSLRDRGNEQYF.

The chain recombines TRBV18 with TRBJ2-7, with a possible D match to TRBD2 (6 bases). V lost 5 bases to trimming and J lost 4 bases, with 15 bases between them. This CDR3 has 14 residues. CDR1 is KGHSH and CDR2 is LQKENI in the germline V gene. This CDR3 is CASSFQGGPYEQYF. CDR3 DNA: TGTGCCAGCTCATTCCAGGGAGGCCCTTACGAGCAGTACTTC.

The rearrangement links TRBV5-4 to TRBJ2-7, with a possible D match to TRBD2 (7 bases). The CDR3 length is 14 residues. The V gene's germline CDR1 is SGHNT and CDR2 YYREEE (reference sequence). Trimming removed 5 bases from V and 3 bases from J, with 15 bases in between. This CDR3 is CASSLGASGYEQYF. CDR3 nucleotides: TGTGCCAGCAGTCTGGGGGCTAGCGGCTACGAGCAGTACTTC.

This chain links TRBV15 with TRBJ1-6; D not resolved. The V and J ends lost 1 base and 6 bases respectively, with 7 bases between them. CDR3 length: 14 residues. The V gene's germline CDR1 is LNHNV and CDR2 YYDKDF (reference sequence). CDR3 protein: CATSRGRVNSPLHF. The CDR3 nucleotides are TGTGCCACCAGCAGAGGACGGGTTAATTCACCCCTCCACTTT.

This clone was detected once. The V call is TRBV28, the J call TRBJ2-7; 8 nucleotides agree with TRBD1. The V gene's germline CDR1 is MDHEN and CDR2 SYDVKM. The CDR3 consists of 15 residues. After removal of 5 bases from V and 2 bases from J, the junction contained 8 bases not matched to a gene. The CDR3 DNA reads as TGTGCCAGCAGTACACGATGGGACAGGACCTACGAGCAGTACTTC. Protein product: CASSTRWDRTYEQYF.

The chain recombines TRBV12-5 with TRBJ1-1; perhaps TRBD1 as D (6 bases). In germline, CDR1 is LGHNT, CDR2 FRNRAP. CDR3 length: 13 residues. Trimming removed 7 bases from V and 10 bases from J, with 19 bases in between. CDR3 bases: TGTGCTAGTGCAAGCCCCGGGACAAGGGCAGCTTTCTTT. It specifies CASASPGTRAAFF.

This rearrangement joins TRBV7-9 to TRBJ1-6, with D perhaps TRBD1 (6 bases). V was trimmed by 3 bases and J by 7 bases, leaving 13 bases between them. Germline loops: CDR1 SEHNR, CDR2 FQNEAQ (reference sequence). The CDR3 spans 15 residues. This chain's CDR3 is CASSLASTGNSPLHF. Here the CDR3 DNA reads TGTGCCAGCAGCTTGGCGTCCACAGGGAATTCACCCCTCCACTTT.

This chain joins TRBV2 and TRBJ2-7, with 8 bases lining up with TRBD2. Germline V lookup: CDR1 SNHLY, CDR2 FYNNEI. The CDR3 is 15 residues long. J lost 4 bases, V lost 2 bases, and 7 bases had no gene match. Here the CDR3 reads CASSELAGGWYEQYF. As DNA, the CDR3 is TGTGCCAGCAGTGAACTTGCGGGAGGATGGTACGAGCAGTACTTC.

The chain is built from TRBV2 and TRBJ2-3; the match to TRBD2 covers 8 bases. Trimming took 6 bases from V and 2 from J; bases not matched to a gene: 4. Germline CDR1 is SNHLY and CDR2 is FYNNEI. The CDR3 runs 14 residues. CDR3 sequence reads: CASSLSGNTDTQYF. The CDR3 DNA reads TGTGCCAGCAGCCTTAGCGGGAACACAGATACGCAGTATTTT. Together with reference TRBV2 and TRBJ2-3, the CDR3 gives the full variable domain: EPEVTQTPSHQVTQMGQEVILRCVPISNHLYFYWYRQILGQKVEFLVSFYNNEISEKSEIFDDQFSVERPDGSNFTLKIRSTKLEDSAMYFCASSLSGNTDTQYFGPGTRLTVL.

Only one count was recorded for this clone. The CDR3 here is CASSLRPGTGDYEQYF. The CDR3 coding sequence is TGCGCCAGCAGCCTTAGGCCCGGGACAGGAGACTACGAGCAGTACTTC. The chain recombines TRBV23-1 with TRBJ2-7; 8 bases align to TRBD1. TRBV23-1 is filed as an ORF, its function uncertain. V lost 6 bases and J lost 3; bases outside the gene matches: 13. The CDR3 extends over 16 amino acids.

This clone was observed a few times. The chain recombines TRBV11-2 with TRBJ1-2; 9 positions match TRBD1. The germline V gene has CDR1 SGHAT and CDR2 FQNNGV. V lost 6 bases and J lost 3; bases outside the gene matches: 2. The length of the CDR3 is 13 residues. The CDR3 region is CASSRTGDYGYTF. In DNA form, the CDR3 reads TGTGCCAGCAGTCGGACAGGGGACTATGGCTACACCTTC.

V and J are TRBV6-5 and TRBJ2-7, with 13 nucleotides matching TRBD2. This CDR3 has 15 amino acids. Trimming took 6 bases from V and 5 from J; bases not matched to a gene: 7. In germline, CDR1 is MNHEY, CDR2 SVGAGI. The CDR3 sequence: CASSPWTSGSHEQYF. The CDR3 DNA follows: TGTGCCAGCAGCCCCTGGACTAGCGGGAGCCACGAGCAGTACTTC.

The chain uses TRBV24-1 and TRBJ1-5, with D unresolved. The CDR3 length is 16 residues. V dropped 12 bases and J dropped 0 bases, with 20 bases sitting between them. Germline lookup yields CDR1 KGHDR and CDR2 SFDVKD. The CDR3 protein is CAAKRAGSYSNQPQHF. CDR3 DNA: TGTGCCGCCAAGAGGGCGGGGTCCTATAGCAATCAGCCCCAGCATTTT.

CDR3 DNA sequence: TGTGCCAGCAGTACAGAAGGGGCAGGTTTCTACGAGCAGTACTTC. This gives the protein CASSTEGAGFYEQYF. The rearrangement joins TRBV28 to TRBJ2-7, with D perhaps matching TRBD1 (5 bases). Trimming removed 5 bases from V and 3 bases from J, with 17 bases in between. The CDR3 length is 15 residues. Germline values: CDR1 MDHEN, CDR2 SYDVKM.

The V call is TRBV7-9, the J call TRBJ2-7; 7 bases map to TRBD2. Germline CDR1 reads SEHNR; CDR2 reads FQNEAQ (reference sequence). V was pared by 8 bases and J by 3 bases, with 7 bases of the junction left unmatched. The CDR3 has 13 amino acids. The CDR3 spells CASSSLADYEQYF. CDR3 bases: TGTGCCAGCTCCTCTCTAGCGGACTACGAGCAGTACTTC.

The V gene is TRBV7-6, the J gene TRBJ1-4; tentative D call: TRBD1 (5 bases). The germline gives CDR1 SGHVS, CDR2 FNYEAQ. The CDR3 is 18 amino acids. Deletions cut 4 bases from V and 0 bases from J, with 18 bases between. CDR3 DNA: TGTGCCAGCAGCTCACTCGTCCTTGGGGGGACAACTAATGAAAAACTGTTTTTT. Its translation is CASSSLVLGGTTNEKLFF.